The 10 T cell receptor beta chains listed next were all sequenced from one sample in a study of blood T cells in healthy people across ages. Primers used in a second PCR of about 7 to 12 cycles were a sample-barcoded 5' primer and a J-beta primer mix. TCRdb passed the 5' RACE reads through MiXCR, listing each CDR3 protein once. The top ten clones hold under 20% of a sample with more than 1 million distinct CDR3 sequences, around 43% of them seen once. The sample was blood. The receptors here all came from a woman in her sixties in good health.

The chain couples TRBV27 to TRBJ2-2, with D unclear. This CDR3 comprises 13 residues. Per germline, CDR1 MNHEY and CDR2 SMNVEV (reference sequence). Trimming took 7 bases from V and 2 from J, leaving 8 bases between them. The CDR3 reads CASNDGNTGELFF. The CDR3 nucleotides read TGTGCCAGCAATGATGGCAACACCGGGGAGCTGTTTTTT.

The chain uses TRBV12-3 or TRBV12-4 and TRBJ2-3; D is perhaps TRBD1 or TRBD2 (7 bases each). The CDR3 sequence is 13 residues long. The V gene lost 9 bases and the J gene lost 4 bases, with 14 bases spanning the gap. CDR3 bases: TGTGCCAGTTCGACAGGGAGGGCAGATACGCAGTATTTT. Its protein is CASSTGRADTQYF.

A few counts support this clonotype. The chain recombines TRBV27 with TRBJ1-6; 9 bases line up with TRBD1. V gave up 6 bases and J gave up 1 base; unmatched junction bases: 13. The V gene's germline CDR1 is MNHEY and CDR2 SMNVEV (reference sequence). This CDR3 contains 19 residues. The CDR3 loop is CASSRTGQGTISYNSPLHF. The DNA for the CDR3 is TGTGCCAGCAGCAGAACAGGACAGGGGACCATTTCCTATAATTCACCCCTCCACTTT.

This clonotype has just a few counts. The chain carries TRBV20-1 and TRBJ2-3, with D tentatively TRBD2 (6 bases). Germline values: CDR1 DFQATT, CDR2 SNEGSKA (reference sequence). Between the trimmed V and J ends, which lost 1 base and 4 bases, there was a span of 15 bases. The length of the CDR3 is 15 residues. The CDR3, as DNA: TGCAGTGCTAGAGCCCCGCGGGGCAGCGCAGATACGCAGTATTTT. Encoded protein: CSARAPRGSADTQYF.

This clonotype has only a few counts. The gene calls are TRBV28 and TRBJ2-7, with TRBD1 matching 7 bases. This CDR3 region has 17 residues. V lost 2 bases and J lost 0; bases outside the gene matches: 10. The germline V gene encodes CDR1 MDHEN and CDR2 SYDVKM. The CDR3 is CASSLNLGTVTSYEQYF. The CDR3 region has the DNA TGTGCCAGCAGTTTAAACTTGGGGACAGTTACCTCCTACGAGCAGTACTTC.

This clonotype was picked up a small number of times. The gene calls are TRBV28 and TRBJ1-5; D is undetermined. The CDR3 sequence is 16 residues long. Germline-derived CDR1 and CDR2 are MDHEN and SYDVKM. Trimming left V 6 bases short and J 5 bases short, with 20 bases between. This CDR3 reads CASSPEGGFLDQPQHF. The CDR3 DNA sequence: TGTGCCAGCAGCCCCGAGGGAGGGTTTCTCGATCAGCCCCAGCATTTT.

The rearrangement joins TRBV5-1 to TRBJ2-1, with 7 nucleotides matching TRBD2. The CDR3 is 15 amino acids. CDR1 and CDR2 (germline): SGHRS, YFSETQ. V lost 4 bases, J lost 2 bases, and 6 bases stayed unmatched. CDR3 amino acids: CASSPVGLAYNEQFF. CDR3 DNA sequence: TGCGCCAGCAGCCCGGTTGGACTAGCCTACAATGAGCAGTTCTTC.

CDR3 DNA: TGCAGCGTGGGAGGGGGGAACAATGAGCAGTTCTTC. Encoded protein: CSVGGGNNEQFF. This chain joins TRBV29-1 and TRBJ2-1; the D gene is possibly TRBD2 (7 bases). V was trimmed by 6 bases and J by 5 bases, leaving 11 bases between them. The germline V gene encodes CDR1 SQVTM and CDR2 ANQGSEA. The CDR3 is made up of 12 amino acids.

The CDR3: CASRRESTYEQYF. The CDR3 nucleotides read TGTGCCAGCAGGAGGGAGTCTACCTACGAGCAGTACTTC. The chain has TRBV28 and TRBJ2-7; tentatively, D is TRBD2 (5 bases). V gave up 6 bases and J gave up 2 bases, with 11 bases separating them. The germline CDR1 and CDR2 sequences are MDHEN and SYDVKM. CDR3 length: 13 amino acids.

DNA of the CDR3: TGCAGCGTCGCCGGACAGGGGGGATCCGAAGGCTACACCTTC. This encodes CSVAGQGGSEGYTF. The chain joins TRBV29-1 to TRBJ1-2, with TRBD1 matching over 10 bases. CDR3 size: 14 residues. Germline CDR1 SQVTM, CDR2 ANQGSEA. V lost 6 bases and J lost 8; bases outside the gene matches: 12.